The 17 T cell receptor beta chains given below trace back to one sample, sequenced in a study of cytomegalovirus exposure and HLA in healthy donors. 13 Jbeta primers and 60 Vbeta primers were used for the PCR. Repertoires were generated with immunoSEQ multiplex PCR, while TCRdb's copy carries only in-frame clones and drops some. The sample records roughly 140,000 clones, around 72% being singletons. The sequencing sample was made of PBMCs. These receptors came from a man aged 18 to 29 in good health and CMV-seronegative.

The rearrangement joins TRBV6-1 to TRBJ1-1, with D possibly matching TRBD1 (6 bases). Germline V CDR1 and CDR2: MNHNS, SASEGT. V lost 3 bases to trimming and J lost 6 bases, with 11 bases between them. This CDR3 region has 13 residues. The CDR3 nucleotides are TGTGCCAGCAGTGAGACAGGAGCCCCTGAAGCTTTCTTT. Translating gives CASSETGAPEAFF.

This chain uses TRBV28 with TRBJ2-1; D is unresolved. Per germline, CDR1 MDHEN and CDR2 SYDVKM. V lost 7 bases and J lost 6, with 13 bases in between. CDR3 length: 13 residues. The CDR3 loop reads CASNRGLGNEQFF. The CDR3 DNA is TGTGCCAGCAACCGCGGTTTGGGCAATGAGCAGTTCTTC.

A remark on this clone: The junction and the germline gene differ at one end; a read error may be behind it. The chain uses TRBV7-9 and TRBJ1-5, with a tentative D call TRBD1 (5 bases). The V gene's germline CDR1 is SEHNR and CDR2 FQNEAQ (reference sequence). The CDR3 contains 14 residues. The CDR3 coding sequence is TGTTCCAGCAGCTCGTCAGGGCCTAATCAGCCCCAGCATTTT. Translating gives CSSSSSGPNQPQHF.

The CDR3 coding sequence is TGTGCCAGCAGCGGCCCGGTCACTGAAGCTTTCTTT. It yields the protein CASSGPVTEAFF. J is TRBJ1-1 and V is TRBV9, with D unresolved. The CDR3 loop spans 12 amino acids. Germline values: CDR1 SGDLS, CDR2 YYNGEE. V was trimmed by 3 bases and J by 4 bases, leaving 7 bases between them.

This chain links TRBV6-5 with TRBJ1-2; D remains ambiguous. CDR3 size: 11 residues. V gave up 6 bases and J gave up 8 bases, with 10 bases separating them. Germline V gene data show CDR1 as MNHEY and CDR2 as SVGAGI. The CDR3 loop reads CASRSEGGYTF. CDR3 DNA sequence: TGTGCCAGCAGGAGTGAGGGAGGCTACACCTTC.

This clone was counted only a few times. The chain uses TRBV7-9 and TRBJ1-5; a possible D gene is TRBD1 (6 bases). The CDR3 has 12 amino acids. Germline CDR1 is SEHNR and CDR2 is FQNEAQ (reference sequence). V was shortened by 8 bases and J by 3 bases, with 8 bases between the two germline ends. The CDR3 protein is CASGTYNQPQHF. In DNA form, the CDR3 reads TGTGCCAGCGGGACATACAATCAGCCCCAGCATTTT.

The rearrangement links TRBV6-1 to TRBJ1-5; D possibly corresponds to TRBD1 (5 bases). The CDR3 extends over 15 amino acids. In germline, CDR1 is MNHNS, CDR2 SASEGT. Trimming removed 6 bases at V and 2 bases at J, with 14 bases between. The CDR3 DNA reads TGTGCCAGCAGGGCGATACAGGTTGGCAATCAGCCCCAGCATTTT. Amino acids: CASRAIQVGNQPQHF.

This chain connects TRBV11-3 to TRBJ2-1, with TRBD2 matching over 8 bases. The germline V gene has CDR1 SGHNT and CDR2 YENEEA. The CDR3 runs 15 residues. The trim removed 5 bases at V and 4 bases at J, leaving 7 bases unmatched. The CDR3: CASSAGGSAYNEQFF. CDR3 bases: TGTGCCAGCAGCGCGGGGGGCTCAGCGTACAATGAGCAGTTCTTC.

This clone has more than one count but fewer than ten. The chain recombines TRBV10-3 with TRBJ2-7, with D perhaps matching TRBD1 (5 bases). With 6 bases removed from V and 1 base from J, the gap between germline ends came to 10 bases. This CDR3 is 13 amino acids long. Germline-derived CDR1 and CDR2 are ENHRY and SYGVKD. For the CDR3, the DNA is TGTGCCATCAGAGACAGTAATTCCTACGAGCAGTACTTC. As protein: CAIRDSNSYEQYF.

J is TRBJ1-1 and V is TRBV6-6; unclear D gene. With 5 bases removed from V and 4 bases from J, the gap between germline ends came to 14 bases. CDR1 is MNHNY and CDR2 is SVGAGI in the germline V gene (reference sequence). This CDR3 has 14 residues. The CDR3 DNA is TGTGCCAGCAGTGGGGTGTGGGAGGCCACTGAAGCTTTCTTT. Translating it yields CASSGVWEATEAFF.

The chain carries TRBV19 and TRBJ2-1; D not certain. The V gene lost 2 bases and the J gene lost 1 base, with 6 bases spanning the gap. CDR3 length: 14 residues. From germline, CDR1 is LNHDA and CDR2 SQIVND (reference sequence). The CDR3 reads CASSIRDSYNEQFF. CDR3 DNA: TGTGCCAGTAGTATACGCGATTCCTACAATGAGCAGTTCTTC.

J is TRBJ2-1 and V is TRBV27; 9 nucleotides align to TRBD2. V lost 5 bases to trimming and J lost 5 bases; unmatched junction nucleotides: 16. This CDR3 has 18 amino acids. Germline CDR1 is MNHEY and CDR2 is SMNVEV (reference sequence). This CDR3 is CASSTLGKGGRADNEQFF. CDR3 in DNA: TGTGCCAGCAGTACCCTCGGCAAGGGCGGGAGGGCGGACAATGAGCAGTTCTTC.

The chain is built from TRBV7-2 and TRBJ2-7; 8 bases map to TRBD2. Germline V gene lookup returns CDR1 SGHTA and CDR2 FQGNSA. This CDR3 has 14 residues. Losses at the gene ends were 5 bases for V and 9 bases for J; bases not matched to a gene: 12. The CDR3 DNA follows: TGTGCCAGCAGCCTCACCGGGACTAGGGGGGCGCAGTACTTC. This gives the protein CASSLTGTRGAQYF.

This chain uses TRBV9 with TRBJ2-2; the match to TRBD2 covers 9 bases. Trimming took 3 bases from V and 3 from J; bases not matched to a gene: 3. The CDR3 runs 15 residues. Germline V CDR1 and CDR2: SGDLS, YYNGEE. The CDR3 protein is CASSETSGYTGELFF. The CDR3 DNA reads as TGTGCCAGCAGCGAGACTAGCGGTTACACCGGGGAGCTGTTTTTT.

As concerns this clone: The same CDR3 also results from other DNA sequences found in this sample. The chain links TRBV9 to TRBJ2-7; D ambiguous. This CDR3 has 13 amino acids. Germline-derived CDR1 and CDR2 are SGDLS and YYNGEE. Trimming pared 0 bases from V and 3 bases from J, leaving 7 bases between. CDR3 nucleotide sequence: TGTGCCAGCAGCGTAGATGGCGGCTACGAGCAGTACTTC. Translation gives CASSVDGGYEQYF.

This chain joins TRBV11-3 and TRBJ2-5, with D possibly matching TRBD2 (5 bases). The germline V and J ends were trimmed by 0 bases and 3 bases, with 5 bases remaining between them. Germline V gene sequence: CDR1 SGHNT, CDR2 YENEEA. CDR3 length equals 13 residues. In DNA form, the CDR3 reads TGTGCCAGCAGCTTAGAGGGAGAAGAGACCCAGTACTTC. The encoded protein is CASSLEGEETQYF.

This clone came up once. V usage is TRBV25-1 and J usage is TRBJ2-3; possibly TRBD1 for D (5 bases). Germline loops: CDR1 MGHDK, CDR2 SYGVNS. V was trimmed by 7 bases and J by 4 bases, leaving 18 bases between them. The CDR3 runs 15 residues. The chain's CDR3 is CASKPRQGLADTQYF. The CDR3 bases are TGTGCCAGCAAGCCCCGGCAGGGATTGGCAGATACGCAGTATTTT.